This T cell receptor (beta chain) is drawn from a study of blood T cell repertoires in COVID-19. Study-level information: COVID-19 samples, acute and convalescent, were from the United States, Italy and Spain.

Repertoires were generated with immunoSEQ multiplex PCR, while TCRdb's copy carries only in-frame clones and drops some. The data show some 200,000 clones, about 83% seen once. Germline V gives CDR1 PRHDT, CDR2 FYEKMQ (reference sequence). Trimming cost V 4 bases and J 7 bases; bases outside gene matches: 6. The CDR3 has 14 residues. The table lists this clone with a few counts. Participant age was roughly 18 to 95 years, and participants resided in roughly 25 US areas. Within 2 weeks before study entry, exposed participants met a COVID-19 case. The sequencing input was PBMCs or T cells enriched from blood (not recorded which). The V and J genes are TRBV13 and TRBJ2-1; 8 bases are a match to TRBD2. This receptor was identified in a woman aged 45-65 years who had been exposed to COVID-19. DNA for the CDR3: TGTGCCAGCAGCTCTACGGGACTAGGAAATGAGCAGTTCTTC. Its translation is CASSSTGLGNEQFF.